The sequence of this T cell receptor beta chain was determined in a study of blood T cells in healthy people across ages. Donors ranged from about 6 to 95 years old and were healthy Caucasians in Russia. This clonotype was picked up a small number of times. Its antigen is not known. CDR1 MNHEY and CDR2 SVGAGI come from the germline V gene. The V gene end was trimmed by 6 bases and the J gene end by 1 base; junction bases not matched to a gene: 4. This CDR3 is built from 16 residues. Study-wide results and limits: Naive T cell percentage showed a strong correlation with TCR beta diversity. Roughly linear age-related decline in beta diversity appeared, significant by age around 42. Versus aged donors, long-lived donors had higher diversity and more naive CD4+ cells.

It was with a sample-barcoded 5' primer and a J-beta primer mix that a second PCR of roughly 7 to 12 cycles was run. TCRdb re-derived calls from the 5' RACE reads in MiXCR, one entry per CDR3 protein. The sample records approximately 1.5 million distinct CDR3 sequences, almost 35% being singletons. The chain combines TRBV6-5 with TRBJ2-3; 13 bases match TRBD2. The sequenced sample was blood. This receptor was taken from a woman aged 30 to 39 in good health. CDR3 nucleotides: TGTGCCAGCAGGATTGGACTAGCGGGGGGCACAGATACGCAGTATTTT. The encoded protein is CASRIGLAGGTDTQYF.